The 21 T cell receptor beta chains below all came from one sample that was sequenced in a study of cytomegalovirus exposure and HLA in healthy donors. PCR involved 60 Vbeta and 13 Jbeta primers. Generated by immunoSEQ multiplex PCR, the TCRdb table keeps only in-frame clones and is missing some. The sample shows about 160,000 clones, around 79% of them seen only once. Sequenced material: PBMCs. Every receptor here comes from a human donor in good health.

The chain uses TRBV5-4 and TRBJ2-7, with TRBD2 matching 7 bases. J lost 3 bases, V lost 0 bases, and 6 bases had no gene match. This CDR3 spans 15 amino acids. The germline CDR1 and CDR2 sequences are SGHNT and YYREEE (reference sequence). Here the CDR3 reads CASSLGSSGIYEQYF. CDR3 nucleotides: TGTGCCAGCAGCTTGGGGTCTAGCGGAATCTACGAGCAGTACTTC.

The chain employs TRBV27 and TRBJ2-7; D may be TRBD1 (5 bases). Germline assignment: CDR1 MNHEY and CDR2 SMNVEV (reference sequence). Trimming cost V 5 bases and J 2 bases, with 19 bases left between them. This CDR3 comprises 16 residues. The CDR3 here is CASSLSRVGTPYEQYF. Written as DNA, the CDR3 is TGTGCCAGCAGTCTAAGCAGGGTTGGTACGCCCTACGAGCAGTACTTC.

This clone was recorded once. The chain recombines TRBV6-5 with TRBJ2-7; 8 bases agree with TRBD1. The CDR3 extends over 15 amino acids. CDR1 is MNHEY and CDR2 is SVGAGI in the germline V gene. The ends lost 5 bases at V and 4 bases at J; junction bases unmatched: 10. The chain's CDR3 is CASSRTGRIAYEQYF. CDR3 DNA: TGTGCCAGCAGTCGGACAGGGAGGATCGCGTACGAGCAGTACTTC.

V is TRBV30 and J is TRBJ1-1; D is unresolved. The germline CDR1 and CDR2 sequences are GTSNPN and SVGIG (reference sequence). CDR3 length: 13 amino acids. V lost 2 bases, J lost 0 bases, and 7 bases lay in between. DNA of the CDR3: TGTGCCTGGAGTACGGAGATGAACACTGAAGCTTTCTTT. Translation: CAWSTEMNTEAFF. The full variable domain, with the rest looked up from reference TRBV30 and TRBJ1-1, is SQTIHQWPATLVQPVGSPLSLECTVEGTSNPNLYWYRQAAGRGLQLLFYSVGIGQISSEVPQNLSASRPQDRQFILSSKKLLLSDSGFYLCAWSTEMNTEAFFGQGTRLTVV.

The chain links TRBV19 to TRBJ1-1; 10 bases align to TRBD1. V shed 8 bases and J 7 bases; nucleotides not matched to a gene: 7. Germline V gives CDR1 LNHDA, CDR2 SQIVND (reference sequence). The CDR3 totals 13 residues. Written as DNA, the CDR3 is TGTGCCAGTGTCCGACAGGGGGCGAATGAAGCTTTCTTT. Translated: CASVRQGANEAFF. The full variable domain, rest sourced from reference TRBV19 and TRBJ1-1, is DGGITQSPKYLFRKEGQNVTLSCEQNLNHDAMYWYRQDPGQGLRLIYYSQIVNDFQKGDIAEGYSVSREKKESFPLTVTSAQKNPTAFYLCASVRQGANEAFFGQGTRLTVV.

This rearrangement joins TRBV28 to TRBJ2-7; 12 nucleotides agree with TRBD1. Germline CDR1 and CDR2: MDHEN and SYDVKM. After removal of 6 bases from V and 7 bases from J, the junction contained 13 bases not matched to a gene. There are 16 residues in the CDR3. CDR3 region: CASSIPPGQGAREQYF. The CDR3 nucleotides are TGTGCCAGCAGCATTCCACCGGGACAGGGGGCGAGGGAGCAGTACTTC.

The chain links TRBV19 to TRBJ1-6; D ambiguous. Germline lookup yields CDR1 LNHDA and CDR2 SQIVND (reference sequence). Trimming took 6 bases from V and 7 from J, leaving 16 bases between them. The length of the CDR3 is 15 residues. The CDR3 DNA sequence: TGTGCCAGTAGCCCGGGAGAAGGGCCGAATTCACCCCTCCACTTT. Encoded protein: CASSPGEGPNSPLHF.

The gene calls are TRBV2 and TRBJ1-4, with D possibly being TRBD1 (5 bases). Between the trimmed V and J ends, which lost 3 bases and 7 bases, there was a span of 12 bases. This CDR3 comprises 14 residues. Germline lookup yields CDR1 SNHLY and CDR2 FYNNEI. CDR3 nucleotide sequence: TGTGCCAGCAGTGATGGCAGGGTCGGTGAAAAACTGTTTTTT. It codes for CASSDGRVGEKLFF. Looking up the rest from reference TRBV2 and TRBJ1-4 gives the full variable domain: EPEVTQTPSHQVTQMGQEVILRCVPISNHLYFYWYRQILGQKVEFLVSFYNNEISEKSEIFDDQFSVERPDGSNFTLKIRSTKLEDSAMYFCASSDGRVGEKLFFGSGTQLSVL.

This clone was detected only a few times. The chain has TRBV19 and TRBJ2-7, with TRBD1 identical over 8 bases. Germline V gene data show CDR1 as LNHDA and CDR2 as SQIVND (reference sequence). The CDR3 extends over 14 amino acids. The ends lost 4 bases at V and 5 bases at J; junction bases unmatched: 7. CDR3: CASSRGDRIHEQYF. CDR3 nucleotide sequence: TGTGCCAGTAGTAGGGGGGACAGGATCCACGAGCAGTACTTC.

This clone has only a few counts. The chain carries TRBV4-2 and TRBJ1-1; the match to TRBD1 covers 8 bases. Trimming removed 6 bases from V and 5 bases from J; junction bases left unmatched: 5. This CDR3 has 13 residues. Germline V gene sequence: CDR1 LGHNA, CDR2 YNFKEQ. This CDR3 is CASRVTGGTEAFF. CDR3 in DNA: TGTGCCAGCAGGGTAACAGGGGGGACTGAAGCTTTCTTT.

The chain has TRBV11-2 and TRBJ2-7, with TRBD2 matching over 9 bases. This CDR3 is 15 amino acids long. With V trimmed by 5 bases and J by 3 bases, 8 bases remained unmatched. The germline V gene encodes CDR1 SGHAT and CDR2 FQNNGV. CDR3 in amino acids: CASSPQRGAFYEQYF. As DNA, the CDR3 is TGTGCCAGCAGCCCTCAGCGGGGGGCTTTCTACGAGCAGTACTTC.

This clone came up once. The chain uses TRBV2 and TRBJ2-7; a weak D match, TRBD1 (6 bases). CDR1 and CDR2 (germline): SNHLY, FYNNEI. CDR3 length: 12 residues. V lost 5 bases to trimming and J lost 4 bases, with 9 bases between them. CDR3 nucleotide sequence: TGTGCCAGCAGTTACAGGGAATACGAGCAGTACTTC. Encoded protein: CASSYREYEQYF.

The CDR3 DNA follows: TGCGCCAGCAGCCAAGATCGAACGGGGCTAGCGGGAAATCGGCCCGGGGAGCTGTTTTTT. This codes for CASSQDRTGLAGNRPGELFF. The chain is built from TRBV4-1 and TRBJ2-2; 9 positions match TRBD2. The CDR3 has 20 residues. Germline-derived CDR1 and CDR2 are MGHRA and YSYEKL. Losses at the gene ends were 0 bases for V and 6 bases for J; bases not matched to a gene: 17.

This CDR3 is CSANTGTGAYEQYF. The CDR3 nucleotides read TGCAGCGCTAATACAGGGACAGGGGCCTACGAGCAGTACTTC. This sequence joins TRBV29-1 and TRBJ2-7; 10 nucleotides line up with TRBD1. CDR3 size: 14 residues. Germline CDR1 SQVTM, CDR2 ANQGSEA. With V trimmed by 7 bases and J by 2 bases, 8 bases remained unmatched.

The CDR3 nucleotides are TGTGCCAGCAGCTTTCCGACAGGCGACACTGAAGCTTTCTTT. It encodes CASSFPTGDTEAFF. J is TRBJ1-1 and V is TRBV5-6, with a tentative D call TRBD1 (6 bases). Trimming removed 2 bases at V and 3 bases at J, with 11 bases between. The CDR3 has 14 amino acids. The germline V gene encodes CDR1 SGHDT and CDR2 YYEEEE.

The chain is built from TRBV11-2 and TRBJ1-3; possibly TRBD1 for D (6 bases). The CDR3 sequence is 17 residues long. The germline V gene encodes CDR1 SGHAT and CDR2 FQNNGV. Trimming shortened V by 1 base and J by 2 bases, and 15 bases separated the two germline ends. This chain's CDR3 is CASSLVAGDLAGNTIYF. The CDR3 DNA sequence: TGTGCCAGCAGCTTAGTCGCAGGGGATTTGGCTGGAAACACCATATATTTT.

The V gene is TRBV2, the J gene TRBJ2-1; 8 positions agree with TRBD1. With 3 bases clipped from V and 2 bases from J, the junction kept 3 bases outside the gene matches. CDR3 length equals 15 residues. Per germline, CDR1 SNHLY and CDR2 FYNNEI. The CDR3 region has the DNA TGTGCCAGCAGTGAGGGACAGGTTCCCTACAATGAGCAGTTCTTC. Translating it yields CASSEGQVPYNEQFF.

The chain carries TRBV25-1 and TRBJ1-3; D gene uncertain. This CDR3 has 16 amino acids. CDR1 and CDR2 from the germline V gene are MGHDK and SYGVNS. Trimming shortened V by 1 base and J by 0 bases, and 10 bases separated the two germline ends. This chain's CDR3 is CASSEWVGDSGNTIYF. In nucleotides, the CDR3 is TGTGCCAGCAGTGAATGGGTAGGAGACTCTGGAAACACCATATATTTT.

V is TRBV11-2 and J is TRBJ2-5, with 9 bases that match TRBD1. J lost 5 bases, V lost 3 bases, and 4 bases had no gene match. Germline-derived CDR1 and CDR2 are SGHAT and FQNNGV. CDR3 length: 14 amino acids. CDR3 loop: CASSLDRGSETQYF. The CDR3 DNA is TGTGCCAGCAGCTTGGACAGGGGCTCGGAGACCCAGTACTTC. Looking up the rest from reference TRBV11-2 and TRBJ2-5 gives the full variable domain: EAGVAQSPRYKIIEKRQSVAFWCNPISGHATLYWYQQILGQGPKLLIQFQNNGVVDDSQLPKDRFSAERLKGVDSTLKIQPAKLEDSAVYLCASSLDRGSETQYFGPGTRLLVL.

J is TRBJ2-1 and V is TRBV19; 9 nucleotides match TRBD1. Germline V lookup: CDR1 LNHDA, CDR2 SQIVND (reference sequence). J lost 5 bases, V lost 4 bases, and 12 bases had no gene match. The CDR3 is 17 amino acids. CDR3 amino acids: CASSTIPGQGGNNEQFF. The CDR3 bases are TGTGCCAGTAGTACTATCCCGGGACAGGGTGGAAACAATGAGCAGTTCTTC.

This clone has more than one count but fewer than ten. The chain carries TRBV30 and TRBJ2-1, with 9 bases that match TRBD1. Germline lookup yields CDR1 GTSNPN and CDR2 SVGIG (reference sequence). Trimming took 3 bases from V and 1 from J; bases not matched to a gene: 4. The CDR3 spans 15 residues. The DNA of the CDR3 is TGTGCCTGGAGCGTTGGACAGGGGTCCTACAATGAGCAGTTCTTC. It is translated as CAWSVGQGSYNEQFF.